Below, 15 T cell receptor beta chains from the same sample are listed, as sequenced in a study of blood T cell repertoires in COVID-19. Sequencing used immunoSEQ multiplex PCR; TCRdb keeps in-frame clones, though not all of them. Seen here are 65,000 to 95,000 clones, roughly 79% observed once, and the top ten hold about a sixth. Source material: peripheral blood. The receptors derive from a human donor in a cohort sampled during active COVID-19.

V and J are TRBV12-3 or TRBV12-4 and TRBJ1-1; D not certain. This CDR3 comprises 13 residues. V was trimmed by 9 bases and J by 0 bases, leaving 11 bases between them. This CDR3 is CASQEGMNTEAFF. CDR3 sequence (DNA): TGTGCCAGTCAGGAGGGCATGAACACTGAAGCTTTCTTT.

This chain connects TRBV5-8 to TRBJ2-1; a weak D match, TRBD1 (6 bases). V gave up 2 bases and J gave up 9 bases, with 18 bases separating them. This CDR3 region has 15 residues. Germline V gene sequence: CDR1 SGHTS, CDR2 YDEGEE. The CDR3: CASSFRPGLRGEQFF. CDR3 bases: TGTGCCAGCAGCTTCCGGCCGGGCCTCAGGGGTGAGCAGTTCTTC.

CDR3 amino acids: CASSIKSESNQPQHF. CDR3 coding DNA: TGTGCCAGTAGTATTAAATCAGAAAGCAATCAGCCCCAGCATTTT. The chain joins TRBV19 to TRBJ1-5; D remains unclear. Germline-derived CDR1 and CDR2 are LNHDA and SQIVND (reference sequence). Trimming cost V 3 bases and J 1 base, with 10 bases left between them. This CDR3 contains 15 residues.

Only one count was recorded for this clone. V usage is TRBV24-1 and J usage is TRBJ2-3; 9 bases align to TRBD2. CDR1 is KGHDR and CDR2 is SFDVKD in the germline V gene. V shed 9 bases and J 3 bases; nucleotides not matched to a gene: 12. The CDR3 totals 16 residues. Here the CDR3 DNA reads TGTGCCACCTCCGAGGCCCTAGCGGGGATTACAGATACGCAGTATTTT. Translating it yields CATSEALAGITDTQYF.

J is TRBJ1-2 and V is TRBV5-4, with D maybe TRBD1 (6 bases). Germline values: CDR1 SGHNT, CDR2 YYREEE (reference sequence). This CDR3 spans 15 amino acids. Trimming left V 0 bases short and J 4 bases short, with 13 bases between. In DNA, the CDR3 is TGTGCCAGCAGCTTGGTCGGACAGACCCTCTATGGCTACACCTTC. Translation gives CASSLVGQTLYGYTF.

The sample holds a few counts of this clone. The chain combines TRBV14 with TRBJ2-1, with 8 bases lining up with TRBD2. The CDR3 is made up of 15 amino acids. CDR1 and CDR2 from the germline V gene are SGHDN and FVKESK. The V and J ends lost 1 base and 8 bases, in that order; junction bases with no gene match: 7. The CDR3 loop is CASSQVAGGGDEQFF. The CDR3, as DNA: TGTGCCAGCAGCCAAGTGGCGGGAGGCGGGGATGAGCAGTTCTTC.

The chain recombines TRBV11-3 with TRBJ2-7; D perhaps matches TRBD2 (7 bases). The germline V gene encodes CDR1 SGHNT and CDR2 YENEEA. The CDR3 runs 15 residues. The germline V and J ends were trimmed by 1 base and 2 bases, with 12 bases remaining between them. CDR3 sequence reads: CASSLGGGHAYEQYF. The CDR3 coding sequence is TGTGCCAGCAGCTTAGGGGGGGGCCACGCCTACGAGCAGTACTTC.

On this clone: An end of the junction differs from the germline gene, which may be a read error. V and J are TRBV30 and TRBJ2-1; D is unclear. CDR1 and CDR2 (germline): GTSNPN, SVGIG (reference sequence). The CDR3 is made up of 13 amino acids. CDR3 amino acids: CAWGVRQYNEQFF. The CDR3 nucleotides are TGTGCCTGGGGTGTAAGACAATACAATGAGCAGTTCTTC. The full variable domain, its missing parts supplied by reference TRBV30 and TRBJ2-1, is SQTIHQWPATLVQPVGSPLSLECTVEGTSNPNLYWYRQAAGRGLQLLFYSVGIGQISSEVPQNLSASRPQDRQFILSSKKLLLSDSGFYLCAWGVRQYNEQFFGPGTRLTVL.

This chain uses TRBV29-1 with TRBJ2-7, with D possibly matching TRBD2 (7 bases). Germline V gives CDR1 SQVTM, CDR2 ANQGSEA. The germline V and J ends were trimmed by 4 bases and 0 bases, with 10 bases remaining between them. This CDR3 has 13 amino acids. The CDR3 region is CSVGGGHSYEQYF. CDR3 coding DNA: TGCAGCGTTGGGGGGGGCCACTCCTACGAGCAGTACTTC.

V and J are TRBV19 and TRBJ1-4; D ambiguous. The CDR3 runs 13 residues. Trimming shortened V by 5 bases and J by 4 bases, and 8 bases separated the two germline ends. Germline V gene sequence: CDR1 LNHDA, CDR2 SQIVND (reference sequence). The CDR3 DNA follows: TGTGCCAGTAGTTTGGGGAGTAATGAAAAACTGTTTTTT. Translated: CASSLGSNEKLFF.

This chain connects TRBV18 to TRBJ1-1; unclear D gene. The CDR3 sequence is 12 residues long. V lost 3 bases and J lost 9, with 11 bases in between. Germline V gene lookup returns CDR1 KGHSH and CDR2 LQKENI. The CDR3 nucleotides read TGTGCCAGCTCACCCCCCCTCGGGAAAGCTTTCTTT. This sequence encodes CASSPPLGKAFF.

In its sample, this clone was seen once. The rearrangement joins TRBV28 to TRBJ1-4; D not resolved. The CDR3 consists of 15 residues. With 4 bases removed from V and 2 bases from J, the gap between germline ends came to 11 bases. Germline V gene sequence: CDR1 MDHEN, CDR2 SYDVKM. CDR3 coding DNA: TGTGCCAGCAGTTCCATGAGGAGGACTAATGAAAAACTGTTTTTT. This encodes CASSSMRRTNEKLFF.

This chain connects TRBV24-1 to TRBJ2-2; 10 bases are shared with TRBD1. The CDR3 sequence is 21 residues long. Germline values: CDR1 KGHDR, CDR2 SFDVKD. J was trimmed by 3 bases and V by 1 base; bases with no gene match: 16. CDR3 coding DNA: TGTGCCACCAGTGATTTTCGGGCCGGGACAGGGGCTGGGAGAGACACCGGGGAGCTGTTTTTT. Residues: CATSDFRAGTGAGRDTGELFF.

Written as DNA, the CDR3 is TGTGCCAGCAGTTCGAACGACAGCCCCAGGAGAGGCTACACCTTC. It encodes CASSSNDSPRRGYTF. The chain recombines TRBV28 with TRBJ1-2, with D possibly being TRBD1 (5 bases). The CDR3 has 15 residues. Germline V gene data show CDR1 as MDHEN and CDR2 as SYDVKM. Between the trimmed V and J ends, which lost 4 bases and 8 bases, there was a span of 20 bases.

This clone was recorded only once. The chain couples TRBV6-5 to TRBJ2-7; D is perhaps TRBD1 (6 bases). CDR1 and CDR2 (germline): MNHEY, SVGAGI. The CDR3 spans 14 residues. The V and J ends lost 8 bases and 4 bases respectively, with 18 bases between them. CDR3 amino acids: CASHLSGQTYEQYV. CDR3 coding DNA: TGTGCCAGCCATTTGAGCGGACAGACGTACGAGCAGTACGTC.